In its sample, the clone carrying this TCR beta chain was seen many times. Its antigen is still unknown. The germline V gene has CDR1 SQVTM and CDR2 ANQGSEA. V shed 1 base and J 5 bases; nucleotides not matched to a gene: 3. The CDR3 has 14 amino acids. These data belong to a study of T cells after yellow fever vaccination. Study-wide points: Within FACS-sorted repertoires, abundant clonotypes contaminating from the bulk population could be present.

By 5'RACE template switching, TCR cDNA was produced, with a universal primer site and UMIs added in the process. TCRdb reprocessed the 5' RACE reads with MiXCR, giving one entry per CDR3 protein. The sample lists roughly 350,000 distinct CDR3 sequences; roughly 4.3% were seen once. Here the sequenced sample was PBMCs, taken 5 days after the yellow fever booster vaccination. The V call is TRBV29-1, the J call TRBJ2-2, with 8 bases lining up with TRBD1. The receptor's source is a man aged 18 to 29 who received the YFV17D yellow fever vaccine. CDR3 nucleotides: TGCAGCGTTGAAGCAGGGGGCCGGACCGGGGAGCTGTTTTTT. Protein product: CSVEAGGRTGELFF.